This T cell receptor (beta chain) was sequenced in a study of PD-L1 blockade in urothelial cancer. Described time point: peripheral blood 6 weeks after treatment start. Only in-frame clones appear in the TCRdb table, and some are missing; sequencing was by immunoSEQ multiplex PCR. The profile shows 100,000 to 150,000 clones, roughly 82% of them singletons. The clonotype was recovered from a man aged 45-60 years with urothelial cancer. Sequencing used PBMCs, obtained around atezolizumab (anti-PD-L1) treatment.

DNA of the CDR3: TGTGCCAGCAGTGAAGGCGGGACGAGCTTTGGCTACACCTTC. Protein: CASSEGGTSFGYTF. The rearrangement uses TRBV25-1 and TRBJ1-2, with D tentatively TRBD1 (5 bases). CDR3 length: 14 amino acids. V was clipped by 2 bases and J by 7 bases, with 14 bases between them. CDR1 and CDR2 from the germline V gene are MGHDK and SYGVNS.